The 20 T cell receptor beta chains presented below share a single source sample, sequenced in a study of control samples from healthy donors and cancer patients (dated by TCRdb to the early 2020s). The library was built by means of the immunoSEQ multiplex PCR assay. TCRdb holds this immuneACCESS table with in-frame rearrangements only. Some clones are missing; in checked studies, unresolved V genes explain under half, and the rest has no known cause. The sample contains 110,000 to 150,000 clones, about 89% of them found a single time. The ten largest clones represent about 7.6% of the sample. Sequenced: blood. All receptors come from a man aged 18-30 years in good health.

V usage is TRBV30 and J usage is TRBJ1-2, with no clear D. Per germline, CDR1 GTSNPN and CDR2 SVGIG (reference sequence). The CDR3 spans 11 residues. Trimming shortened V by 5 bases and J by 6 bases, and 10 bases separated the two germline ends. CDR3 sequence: CAWGVDHGYTF. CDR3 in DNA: TGTGCCTGGGGGGTTGATCATGGCTACACCTTC.

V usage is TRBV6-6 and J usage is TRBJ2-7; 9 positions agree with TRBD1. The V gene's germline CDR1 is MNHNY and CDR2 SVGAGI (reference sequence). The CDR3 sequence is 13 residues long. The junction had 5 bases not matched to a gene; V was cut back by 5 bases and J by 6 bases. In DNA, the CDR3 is TGTGCCAGCAGTCCGAACAGGGGGCTCGAGCAGTACTTC. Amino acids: CASSPNRGLEQYF.

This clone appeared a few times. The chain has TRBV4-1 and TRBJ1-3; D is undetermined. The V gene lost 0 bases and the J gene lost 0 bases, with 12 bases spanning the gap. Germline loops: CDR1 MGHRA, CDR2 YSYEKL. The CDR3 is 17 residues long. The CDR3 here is CASSQERSGYSGNTIYF. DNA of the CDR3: TGCGCCAGCAGCCAAGAAAGATCGGGGTACTCTGGAAACACCATATATTTT.

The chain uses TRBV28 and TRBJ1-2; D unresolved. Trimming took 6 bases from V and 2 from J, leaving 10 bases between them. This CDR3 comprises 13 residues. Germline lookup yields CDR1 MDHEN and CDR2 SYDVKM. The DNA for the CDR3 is TGTGCCAGCAGAAAAGACGGCAACTATGGCTACACCTTC. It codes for CASRKDGNYGYTF.

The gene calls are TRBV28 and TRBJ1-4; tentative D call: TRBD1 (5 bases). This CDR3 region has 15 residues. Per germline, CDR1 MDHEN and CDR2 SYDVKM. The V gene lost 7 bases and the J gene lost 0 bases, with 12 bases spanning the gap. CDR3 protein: CASTTDIATNEKLFF. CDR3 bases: TGTGCCAGCACGACAGATATTGCAACTAATGAAAAACTGTTTTTT. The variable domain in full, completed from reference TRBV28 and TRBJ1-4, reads DVKVTQSSRYLVKRTGEKVFLECVQDMDHENMFWYRQDPGLGLRLIYFSYDVKMKEKGDIPEGYSVSREKKERFSLILESASTNQTSMYLCASTTDIATNEKLFFGSGTQLSVL.

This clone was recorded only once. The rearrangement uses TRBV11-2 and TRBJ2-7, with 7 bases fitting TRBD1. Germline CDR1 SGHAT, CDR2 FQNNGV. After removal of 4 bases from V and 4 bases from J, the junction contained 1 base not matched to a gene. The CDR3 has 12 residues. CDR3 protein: CASSSQGYEQYF. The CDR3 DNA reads TGTGCCAGCAGCTCACAGGGGTACGAGCAGTACTTC.

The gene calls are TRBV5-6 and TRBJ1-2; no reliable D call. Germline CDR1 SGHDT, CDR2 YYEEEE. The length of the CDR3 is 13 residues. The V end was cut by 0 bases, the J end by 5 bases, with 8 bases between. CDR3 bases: TGTGCCAGCAGCTTGGAAAGCGTATATGGCTACACCTTC. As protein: CASSLESVYGYTF. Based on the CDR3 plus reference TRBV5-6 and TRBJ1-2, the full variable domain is DAGVTQSPTHLIKTRGQQVTLRCSPKSGHDTVSWYQQALGQGPQFIFQYYEEEERQRGNFPDRFSGHQFPNYSSELNVNALLLGDSALYLCASSLESVYGYTFGSGTRLTVV.

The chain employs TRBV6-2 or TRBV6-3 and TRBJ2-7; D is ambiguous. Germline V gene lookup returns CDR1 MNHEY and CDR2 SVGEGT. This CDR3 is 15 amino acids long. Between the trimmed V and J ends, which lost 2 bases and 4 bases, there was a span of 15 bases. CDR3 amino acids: CASSYPWAASYEQYF. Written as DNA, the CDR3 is TGTGCCAGCAGTTACCCTTGGGCGGCATCGTACGAGCAGTACTTC.

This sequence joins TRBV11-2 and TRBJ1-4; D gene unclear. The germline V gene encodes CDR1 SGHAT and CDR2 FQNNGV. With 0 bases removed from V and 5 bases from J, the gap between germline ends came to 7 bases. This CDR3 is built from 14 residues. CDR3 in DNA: TGTGCCAGCAGCTTAGATTACGTCAATGAAAAACTGTTTTTT. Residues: CASSLDYVNEKLFF. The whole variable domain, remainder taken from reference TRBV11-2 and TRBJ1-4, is EAGVAQSPRYKIIEKRQSVAFWCNPISGHATLYWYQQILGQGPKLLIQFQNNGVVDDSQLPKDRFSAERLKGVDSTLKIQPAKLEDSAVYLCASSLDYVNEKLFFGSGTQLSVL.

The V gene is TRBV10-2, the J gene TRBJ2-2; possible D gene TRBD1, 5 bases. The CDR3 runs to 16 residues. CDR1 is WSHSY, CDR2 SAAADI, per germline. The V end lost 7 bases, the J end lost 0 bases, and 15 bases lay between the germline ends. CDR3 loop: CASTDRAGPNTGELFF. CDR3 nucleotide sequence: TGCGCCAGCACTGATCGGGCAGGGCCGAACACCGGGGAGCTGTTTTTT.

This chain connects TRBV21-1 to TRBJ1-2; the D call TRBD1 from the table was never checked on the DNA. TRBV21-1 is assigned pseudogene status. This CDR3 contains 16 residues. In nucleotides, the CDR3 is TGTGCCAGCCTCCATCGGACAGGGGGGCCCCGCTATGGCTACACCTTC. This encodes CASLHRTGGPRYGYTF.

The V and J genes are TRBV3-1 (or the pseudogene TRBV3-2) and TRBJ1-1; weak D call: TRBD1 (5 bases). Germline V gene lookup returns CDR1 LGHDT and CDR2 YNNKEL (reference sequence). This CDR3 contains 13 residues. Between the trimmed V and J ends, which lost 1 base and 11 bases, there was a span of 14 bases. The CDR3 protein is CASSQGESRGAFF. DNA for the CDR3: TGTGCCAGCAGCCAAGGGGAGTCTCGGGGGGCTTTCTTT.

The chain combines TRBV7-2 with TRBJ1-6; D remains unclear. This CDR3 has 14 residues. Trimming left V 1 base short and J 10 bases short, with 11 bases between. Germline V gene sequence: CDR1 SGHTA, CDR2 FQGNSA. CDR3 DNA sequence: TGTGCCAGCAGCTTAGAACCAGGTTGGTCACCCCTCCACTTT. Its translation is CASSLEPGWSPLHF.

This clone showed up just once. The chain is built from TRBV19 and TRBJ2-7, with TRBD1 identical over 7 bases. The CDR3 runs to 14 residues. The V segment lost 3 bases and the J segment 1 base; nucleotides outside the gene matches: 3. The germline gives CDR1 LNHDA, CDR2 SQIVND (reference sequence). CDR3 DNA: TGTGCCAGTAGTATTTGGGACAGTTCCTACGAGCAGTACTTC. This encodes CASSIWDSSYEQYF.

The CDR3 protein is CASSSRPGQGGTTFF. CDR3 nucleotide sequence: TGTGCCAGCAGCTCGAGGCCAGGCCAGGGGGGTACGACTTTCTTT. V gene TRBV7-2 combines with J gene TRBJ1-1, with TRBD1 identical over 7 bases. V lost 4 bases and J lost 12; bases outside the gene matches: 17. Per germline, CDR1 SGHTA and CDR2 FQGNSA. This CDR3 comprises 15 residues. Full variable domain (rest looked up from reference TRBV7-2 and TRBJ1-1): GAGVSQSPSNKVTEKGKDVELRCDPISGHTALYWYRQSLGQGLEFLIYFQGNSAPDKSGLPSDRFSAERTGGSVSTLTIQRTQQEDSAVYLCASSSRPGQGGTTFFGQGTRLTVV.

CDR3 bases: TGTGCCAGCAGCGTAGTTTCCACCCGATCGGGGCAGTACTTC. Amino acid sequence: CASSVVSTRSGQYF. The chain carries TRBV9 and TRBJ2-7; D not resolved. Germline V gene data show CDR1 as SGDLS and CDR2 as YYNGEE. V lost 0 bases and J 9 bases, leaving 16 bases between the germline ends. CDR3 length: 14 residues.

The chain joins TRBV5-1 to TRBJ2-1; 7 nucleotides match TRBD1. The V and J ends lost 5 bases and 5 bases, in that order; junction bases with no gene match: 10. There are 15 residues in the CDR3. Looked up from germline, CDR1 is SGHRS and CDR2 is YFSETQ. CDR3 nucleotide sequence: TGCGCCAGCAGGCAACCCGGGACAGACAACAATGAGCAGTTCTTC. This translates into CASRQPGTDNNEQFF.

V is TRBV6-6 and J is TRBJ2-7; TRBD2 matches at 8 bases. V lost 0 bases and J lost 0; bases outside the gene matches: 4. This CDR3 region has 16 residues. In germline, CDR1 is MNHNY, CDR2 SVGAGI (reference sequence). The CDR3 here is CASSYSGGGPSYEQYF. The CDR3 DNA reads TGTGCCAGCAGTTACTCGGGCGGGGGGCCCTCCTACGAGCAGTACTTC.

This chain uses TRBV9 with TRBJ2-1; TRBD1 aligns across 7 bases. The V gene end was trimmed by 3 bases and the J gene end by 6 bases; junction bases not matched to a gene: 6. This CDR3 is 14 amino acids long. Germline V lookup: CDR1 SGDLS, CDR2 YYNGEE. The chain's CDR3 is CASSERGQSNEQFF. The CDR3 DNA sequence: TGTGCCAGCAGCGAGAGGGGACAGAGCAATGAGCAGTTCTTC.

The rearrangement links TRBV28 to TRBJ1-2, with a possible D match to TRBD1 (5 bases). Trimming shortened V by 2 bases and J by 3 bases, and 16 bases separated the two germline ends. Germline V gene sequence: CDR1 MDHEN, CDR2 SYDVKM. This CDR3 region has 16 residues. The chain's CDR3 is CASSLTAGGKYYGYTF. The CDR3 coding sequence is TGTGCCAGCAGTTTAACGGCGGGGGGTAAATACTATGGCTACACCTTC.